This entry features one T cell receptor beta chain sequence. What it recognizes is unknown. This entry is derived from a study of identical twins. Carrying unique molecular identifiers, the cDNA also gained a universal primer site through template switching. TCRdb fed the 5' RACE reads into MiXCR, producing one record per CDR3 protein. The table records 510,000 or so distinct CDR3 sequences, around 15% of them present only once. Study results and caveats: While abundant cord blood beta clonotypes carried fewer insertions, memory repertoires showed no such pattern. Invariant cells of the MAIT and iNKT types might have partly distorted the zero-insertion analyses.

The junction had 8 bases not matched to a gene; V was cut back by 1 base and J by 8 bases. Germline lookup yields CDR1 SGHTA and CDR2 FQGNSA. This CDR3 is built from 16 residues. Every sampled donor was Caucasian and healthy. These data are also associated with another study on yellow fever vaccine responses in identical twins.

The sequenced material came from CD4+ T cells sorted from blood. The receptor comes from a woman aged 18-35 years in good health. The chain has TRBV7-2 and TRBJ2-1; 10 bases agree with TRBD2. The CDR3 nucleotides are TGTGCCAGCAGCTTAGTTAGCGGGGGGAACCGTGATGAGCAGTTCTTC. Translation: CASSLVSGGNRDEQFF.